These 3 T cell receptor beta chains were all obtained from the same sample, sequenced in a study of neoadjuvant anti-PD-1 for oral cavity cancer. The assay was immunoSEQ multiplex PCR, and TCRdb's table has in-frame clones only and misses some. In the table there are 55,000 to 75,000 clones, roughly 90% of which are singletons. The time point: after neoadjuvant nivolumab, at surgical resection. The sample was PBMCs, taken after nivolumab (anti-PD-1) treatment. The receptors were sampled from a person aged 35-79 years with oral cavity squamous cell carcinoma.

This rearrangement joins TRBV19 to TRBJ2-6; 7 bases are a match to TRBD1. This CDR3 is built from 18 residues. Losses at the gene ends were 5 bases for V and 1 base for J; bases not matched to a gene: 11. CDR1 and CDR2 from the germline V gene are LNHDA and SQIVND (reference sequence). The CDR3 is CASSPQQGSRSGANVLTF. The CDR3 region has the DNA TGTGCCAGTAGTCCTCAACAGGGGAGTAGGTCTGGGGCCAACGTCCTGACTTTC.

The chain combines TRBV7-2 with TRBJ1-1, with D unclear. The CDR3 consists of 15 residues. V was cut by 5 bases and J by 1 base, with 14 bases left in between. Per germline, CDR1 SGHTA and CDR2 FQGNSA. The CDR3 loop reads CASSRLTLKNTEAFF. DNA for the CDR3: TGTGCCAGCAGCCGACTAACCCTCAAGAACACTGAAGCTTTCTTT.

The chain carries TRBV7-2 and TRBJ2-3; 13 bases align to TRBD2. CDR1 and CDR2 from the germline V gene are SGHTA and FQGNSA. CDR3 length: 16 residues. V was pared by 2 bases and J by 3 bases, with 2 bases of the junction left unmatched. DNA for the CDR3: TGTGCCAGCAGCTTACGGGGACTAGCGGGGACAGATACGCAGTATTTT. Its protein is CASSLRGLAGTDTQYF. The complete variable domain, with remaining parts taken from reference TRBV7-2 and TRBJ2-3, reads GAGVSQSPSNKVTEKGKDVELRCDPISGHTALYWYRQSLGQGLEFLIYFQGNSAPDKSGLPSDRFSAERTGGSVSTLTIQRTQQEDSAVYLCASSLRGLAGTDTQYFGPGTRLTVL.